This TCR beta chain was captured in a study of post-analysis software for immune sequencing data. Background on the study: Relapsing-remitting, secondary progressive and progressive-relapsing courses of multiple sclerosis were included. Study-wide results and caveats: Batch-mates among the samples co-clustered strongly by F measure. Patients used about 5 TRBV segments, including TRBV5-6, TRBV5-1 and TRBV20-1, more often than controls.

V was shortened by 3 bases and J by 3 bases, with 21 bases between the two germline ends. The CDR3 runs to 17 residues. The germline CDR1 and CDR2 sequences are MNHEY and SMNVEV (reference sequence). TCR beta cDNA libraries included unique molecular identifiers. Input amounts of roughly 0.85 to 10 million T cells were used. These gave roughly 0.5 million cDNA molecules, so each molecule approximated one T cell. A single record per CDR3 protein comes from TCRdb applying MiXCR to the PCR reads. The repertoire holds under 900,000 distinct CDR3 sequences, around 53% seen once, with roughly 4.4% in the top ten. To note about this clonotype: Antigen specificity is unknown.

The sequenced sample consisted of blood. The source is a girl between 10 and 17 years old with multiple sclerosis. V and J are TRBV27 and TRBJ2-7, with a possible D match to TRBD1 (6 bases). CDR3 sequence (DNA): TGTGCCAGCAGTTTCACACGCCCCGGAGGACAGAACTACGAGCAGTACTTC. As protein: CASSFTRPGGQNYEQYF.